This entry describes one T cell receptor beta chain. Its antigen remains undetermined. No base-level quality is on record; no much larger clone is a single base apart. This entry is derived from a study of siplizumab effects on memory and regulatory T cells (dated by TCRdb to about 2019). Regarding the study in general: The study looked at the effect of siplizumab, an anti-CD2 antibody, on alloreactive T-cell subsets in allogeneic mixed lymphocyte reactions made from human PBMCs. What the authors observed across the whole study: In reactions with siplizumab, an average of around 70% of mappable alloreactive CD4+ clones were Treg-derived, compared with around 28% in control reactions. A naive or memory phenotype could not be assigned to roughly 80-97% of proliferating CD4+ or CD8+ clones. Because sequences at frequencies below about 10^-5 were poorly captured, only a minor fraction of alloreactive clones could be mapped back to unstimulated subsets. The cumulative frequency of alloreactive sequences traceable to unstimulated CD4+ memory T cells was significantly reduced by siplizumab. No functional confirmation was obtained for the suppressive function of proliferating Tregs from siplizumab cultures. Compared with memory T cells, unstimulated naive T cells appeared more diverse, and naive cells seemed to make a substantial contribution to the alloresponse.

Sorted unstimulated T cells and proliferating T cells recovered from mixed lymphocyte reactions were subjected to TCRbeta CDR3 sequencing. Fresh whole blood from nine to ten HLA-typed healthy donors was used as the source from which PBMCs were isolated. From a lookup of the germline V gene, CDR1 and CDR2 are SGHTS and YDEGEE. The CDR3 contains 12 residues, cysteine and phenylalanine counted. The DNA shown is the 36-base CDR3, in frame from base 1. Trimming at the junction amounts to 4 bases on V and 1 base on J, and the germline ends lie 4 bases apart. The library was prepared using the immunoSEQ multiplex PCR assay. Approximately 100,000 TCR templates per sample were assayed on the deep sequencing platform. Genomic DNA extracted from sorted T cells was used for TCRbeta CDR3 sequencing. On the authors' methods: The R programming language was used for the clonal analysis of the TCRbeta CDR3 data. Alloreactive CD4+ and CD8+ clones were identified by comparing unstimulated samples to CFSE-low samples taken after the reaction. Alloreactive CD4+ clones were assigned to regulatory or non-regulatory origin by matching sequences to sorted unstimulated Treg and non-Treg repertoires. Entries here come from immuneACCESS through TCRdb and include only in-frame sequences with V and J called. Some clones fail to appear in such tables; in the studies checked, an unresolved V gene covers under half of the shortfall, and the cause of the remainder is unknown. From that table come the V and J calls and clone size; the DNA was used to work out D and trimming. In all, the sample holds 97,000 or so clones, and around nine tenths of those were seen once. Roughly 1% of the sample comes from the top ten.

Sequencing input: CD4+ T cells sorted from blood. The clonotype was recovered from a human donor in good health. Recombination connected TRBV5-8 to TRBJ2-3, with no confident D gene call. The DNA sequence reads TGTGCCAGCAGCCGACGCACAGATACGCAGTATTTT. This yields the protein CASSRRTDTQYF.